This T cell receptor (beta chain) was captured by sequencing in a study of blood T cell repertoires in COVID-19. Profiling relied on immunoSEQ multiplex PCR, and the TCRdb table lists in-frame clones only, not all of them. The repertoire holds 150,000 or so clones, with around 83% as singletons. The material sequenced was peripheral blood. This sequence was found in an elderly woman with acute or convalescent COVID-19.

The CDR3 protein is CASRLTRGFSDTQYF. CDR3 DNA: TGTGCCAGCAGGCTGACAAGGGGTTTTTCAGATACGCAGTATTTT. V usage is TRBV27 and J usage is TRBJ2-3, with D perhaps TRBD1 (5 bases). The CDR3 has 15 amino acids. CDR1 is MNHEY and CDR2 is SMNVEV in the germline V gene (reference sequence). The V end was cut by 6 bases, the J end by 4 bases, with 17 bases between.